Each of the 26 T cell receptor beta chains below was sequenced from the same sample in a study of blood T cell repertoires in COVID-19. The protocol was immunoSEQ multiplex PCR, while the TCRdb copy is restricted to in-frame clones and leaves out a portion. The table has 450,000 or so clones, 90% seen once. Sequencing was done on a sample of PBMCs or T cells enriched from blood (not recorded which). The receptors here all came from a man between 18 and 35 years old who had recovered from COVID-19.

CDR3 sequence (DNA): TGTGCCAGCAGCGCCGGACAGGGAACTGGCTACACCTTC. Its translation: CASSAGQGTGYTF. The chain uses TRBV11-2 and TRBJ1-2, with TRBD1 matching 8 bases. The CDR3 consists of 13 residues. J was trimmed by 7 bases and V by 5 bases; bases with no gene match: 6. Germline V gene data show CDR1 as SGHAT and CDR2 as FQNNGV.

The gene calls are TRBV13 and TRBJ2-1; 8 positions match TRBD2. The germline V gene encodes CDR1 PRHDT and CDR2 FYEKMQ (reference sequence). This CDR3 contains 17 residues. With 2 bases clipped from V and 2 bases from J, the junction kept 8 bases outside the gene matches. Here the CDR3 reads CASSLTSGLPPYNEQFF. The CDR3 nucleotides read TGTGCCAGCAGCTTAACTAGCGGTCTTCCTCCCTACAATGAGCAGTTCTTC.

This clone has just one count. J is TRBJ1-1 and V is TRBV19; 8 nucleotides align to TRBD1. Germline values: CDR1 LNHDA, CDR2 SQIVND (reference sequence). This CDR3 has 17 residues. J gave up 7 bases and V 0 bases, and 13 bases lay outside the gene matches. This CDR3 reads CASSIDRMDRVFGEAFF. The CDR3 DNA reads as TGTGCCAGTAGTATAGATCGAATGGACAGGGTGTTCGGTGAAGCTTTCTTT. Filled out from reference TRBV19 and TRBJ1-1, the complete variable domain reads DGGITQSPKYLFRKEGQNVTLSCEQNLNHDAMYWYRQDPGQGLRLIYYSQIVNDFQKGDIAEGYSVSREKKESFPLTVTSAQKNPTAFYLCASSIDRMDRVFGEAFFGQGTRLTVV.

The chain carries TRBV7-8 and TRBJ1-4; the D gene is possibly TRBD1 (5 bases). The V gene lost 1 base and the J gene lost 5 bases, with 14 bases spanning the gap. The CDR3 loop spans 16 amino acids. Germline V CDR1 and CDR2: SGHVS, FQNEAQ. The CDR3, as DNA: TGTGCCAGCAGCTTAGAGTTGAGGTCAGGGAATGAAAAACTGTTTTTT. Translation: CASSLELRSGNEKLFF.

The chain has TRBV6-5 and TRBJ1-4; D is unresolved. Trimming took off 3 bases at V and 8 bases at J, with 13 bases between the two ends. The CDR3 totals 14 residues. Germline V gene sequence: CDR1 MNHEY, CDR2 SVGAGI. CDR3: CASSYLQTQEKLFF. In DNA form, the CDR3 reads TGTGCCAGCAGTTATTTACAGACACAAGAAAAACTGTTTTTT.

J is TRBJ2-5 and V is TRBV2; the match to TRBD2 covers 10 bases. This CDR3 region has 16 residues. The J segment lost 6 bases and the V segment lost 2 bases, leaving 9 bases of the junction unmatched. Germline-derived CDR1 and CDR2 are SNHLY and FYNNEI. In DNA, the CDR3 is TGTGCCAGCAGTGAATCCAGCGGGAGGGCCGAAAAGACCCAGTACTTC. Protein product: CASSESSGRAEKTQYF.

The chain joins TRBV7-8 to TRBJ1-2; D ambiguous. Germline-derived CDR1 and CDR2 are SGHVS and FQNEAQ. The germline V and J ends were trimmed by 5 bases and 8 bases, with 21 bases remaining between them. The CDR3 length is 15 residues. CDR3 coding DNA: TGTGCCAGCAGCAAAAACCCTGGAACCGGGAACGGCTACACCTTC. This encodes CASSKNPGTGNGYTF.

This chain joins TRBV5-1 and TRBJ1-1; 7 bases agree with TRBD1. V shed 1 base and J 2 bases; nucleotides not matched to a gene: 5. In germline, CDR1 is SGHRS, CDR2 YFSETQ. The CDR3 length is 15 residues. The CDR3 sequence is CASSLFGTDNTEAFF. CDR3 DNA: TGCGCCAGCAGCTTGTTTGGGACAGATAACACTGAAGCTTTCTTT.

This clone is a singleton in its sample. This rearrangement joins TRBV9 to TRBJ1-4, with TRBD1 as a possible D gene (5 bases). Germline V CDR1 and CDR2: SGDLS, YYNGEE. This CDR3 contains 13 residues. V gave up 4 bases and J gave up 5 bases, with 9 bases separating them. CDR3 bases: TGTGCCAGCAGCACCCGGACAAATGAAAAACTGTTTTTT. Its translation: CASSTRTNEKLFF.

The chain recombines TRBV5-1 with TRBJ1-2; D is undetermined. Deletions cut 2 bases from V and 2 bases from J, with 7 bases between. Germline assignment: CDR1 SGHRS and CDR2 YFSETQ. The CDR3 is made up of 13 amino acids. For the CDR3, the DNA is TGCGCCAGCAGCTTCGAGAGAAACTATGGCTACACCTTC. This codes for CASSFERNYGYTF.

The J gene is TRBJ1-1, the V gene TRBV2; D is uncertain. The CDR3 has 14 residues. Germline CDR1 reads SNHLY; CDR2 reads FYNNEI. V dropped 7 bases and J dropped 7 bases, with 19 bases sitting between them. As DNA, the CDR3 is TGTGCCAGCAAGAGGGCAAATATCCTGTATGAAGCTTTCTTT. Translated, it gives CASKRANILYEAFF. The variable domain in full, completed from reference TRBV2 and TRBJ1-1, reads EPEVTQTPSHQVTQMGQEVILRCVPISNHLYFYWYRQILGQKVEFLVSFYNNEISEKSEIFDDQFSVERPDGSNFTLKIRSTKLEDSAMYFCASKRANILYEAFFGQGTRLTVV.

J is TRBJ1-3 and V is TRBV5-1; D is uncertain. Germline lookup yields CDR1 SGHRS and CDR2 YFSETQ. Trimming pared 4 bases from V and 4 bases from J, leaving 15 bases between. The CDR3 has 15 residues. The CDR3 coding sequence is TGCGCCAGCAGCCCCGCTGGAGGGTACGGAAACACCATATATTTT. Amino acid sequence: CASSPAGGYGNTIYF.

This clone was detected once. The chain links TRBV18 to TRBJ1-2; D is perhaps TRBD1 (6 bases). Trimming pared 4 bases from V and 3 bases from J, leaving 18 bases between. This CDR3 is 16 amino acids long. CDR1 is KGHSH and CDR2 is LQKENI in the germline V gene. CDR3 protein: CASSLTIEDRDYGYTF. The CDR3 region has the DNA TGTGCCAGCTCACTCACTATAGAGGACAGAGACTATGGCTACACCTTC.

The chain links TRBV9 to TRBJ2-1; D is possibly TRBD1 (6 bases). From germline, CDR1 is SGDLS and CDR2 YYNGEE. The germline V and J ends were trimmed by 3 bases and 9 bases, with 13 bases remaining between them. The CDR3 runs to 13 residues. CDR3 amino acids: CASSAYRVSEQFF. The CDR3 nucleotides read TGTGCCAGCAGCGCCTACAGGGTCAGTGAGCAGTTCTTC.

This chain joins TRBV11-2 and TRBJ2-3; 7 nucleotides match TRBD1. The CDR3 consists of 15 residues. Germline assignment: CDR1 SGHAT and CDR2 FQNNGV. V shed 0 bases and J 11 bases; nucleotides not matched to a gene: 11. CDR3 loop: CASSLDPAGGDGQYF. Written as DNA, the CDR3 is TGTGCCAGCAGCTTAGATCCGGCAGGGGGAGACGGGCAGTATTTT.

The chain is built from TRBV19 and TRBJ1-2; 8 positions agree with TRBD1. Losses at the gene ends were 7 bases for V and 2 bases for J; bases not matched to a gene: 6. This CDR3 contains 14 residues. Germline assignment: CDR1 LNHDA and CDR2 SQIVND (reference sequence). CDR3 sequence (DNA): TGTGCCAGTAACCCGGGACAGGCGAACTATGGCTACACCTTC. This sequence encodes CASNPGQANYGYTF.

The gene calls are TRBV5-4 and TRBJ1-6; no clear D. V was trimmed by 3 bases and J by 6 bases, leaving 16 bases between them. The CDR3 covers 16 residues. The germline gives CDR1 SGHNT, CDR2 YYREEE (reference sequence). The CDR3 reads CASSSVALRSNSPLHF. The DNA of the CDR3 is TGTGCCAGCAGCTCCGTCGCGTTGAGGAGTAATTCACCCCTCCACTTT.

The chain couples TRBV7-9 to TRBJ1-1; D is perhaps TRBD1 (5 bases). Trimming shortened V by 0 bases and J by 3 bases, and 14 bases separated the two germline ends. Germline CDR1 SEHNR, CDR2 FQNEAQ (reference sequence). This CDR3 comprises 16 residues. The CDR3 loop is CASSLAEGPGHTEAFF. The CDR3 nucleotides are TGTGCCAGCAGCTTAGCGGAGGGCCCGGGGCACACTGAAGCTTTCTTT. The full variable domain, in which reference TRBV7-9 and TRBJ1-1 provide the parts outside the CDR3, is DTGVSQNPRHKITKRGQNVTFRCDPISEHNRLYWYRQTLGQGPEFLTYFQNEAQLEKSRLLSDRFSAERPKGSFSTLEIQRTEQGDSAMYLCASSLAEGPGHTEAFFGQGTRLTVV.

V usage is TRBV5-4 and J usage is TRBJ2-1, with 9 nucleotides matching TRBD2. After removal of 0 bases from V and 7 bases from J, the junction contained 8 bases not matched to a gene. This CDR3 is 16 amino acids long. CDR1 is SGHNT and CDR2 is YYREEE in the germline V gene (reference sequence). The CDR3 DNA follows: TGTGCCAGCAGCTTGGCCCCAGCGGGAGGCGGTAATGAGCAGTTCTTC. Translation: CASSLAPAGGGNEQFF.

V usage is TRBV7-8 and J usage is TRBJ2-7; 9 positions match TRBD2. The CDR3 has 18 amino acids. Germline trimming cut 0 bases from V and 1 base from J; bases unmatched to any gene: 10. The germline V gene encodes CDR1 SGHVS and CDR2 FQNEAQ. The chain's CDR3 is CASSLAGLAGYASYEQYF. In DNA, the CDR3 is TGTGCCAGCAGCTTAGCGGGGCTAGCGGGATACGCGTCCTACGAGCAGTACTTC. The full variable domain, rest sourced from reference TRBV7-8 and TRBJ2-7, is GAGVSQSPRYKVAKRGQDVALRCDPISGHVSLFWYQQALGQGPEFLTYFQNEAQLDKSGLPSDRFFAERPEGSVSTLKIQRTQQEDSAVYLCASSLAGLAGYASYEQYFGPGTRLTVT.

The chain couples TRBV2 to TRBJ1-2, with a tentative D call TRBD1 (5 bases). Per the germline V gene, CDR1 is SNHLY and CDR2 is FYNNEI. Trimming removed 3 bases from V and 2 bases from J, with 13 bases in between. The length of the CDR3 is 15 residues. The CDR3 reads CASSEGLGGNYGYTF. CDR3 bases: TGTGCCAGCAGTGAGGGACTGGGCGGGAACTATGGCTACACCTTC. Full variable domain (remainder filled in from reference TRBV2 and TRBJ1-2): EPEVTQTPSHQVTQMGQEVILRCVPISNHLYFYWYRQILGQKVEFLVSFYNNEISEKSEIFDDQFSVERPDGSNFTLKIRSTKLEDSAMYFCASSEGLGGNYGYTFGSGTRLTVV.

The chain employs TRBV7-9 and TRBJ2-1, with 10 bases identical to TRBD2. Germline CDR1 SEHNR, CDR2 FQNEAQ (reference sequence). The CDR3 runs 16 residues. Losses at the gene ends were 6 bases for V and 1 base for J; bases not matched to a gene: 6. The CDR3 here is CASRALAGDSYNEQFF. CDR3 DNA: TGTGCCAGCAGGGCCCTAGCGGGGGATTCCTACAATGAGCAGTTCTTC. The variable domain in full, with the rest retrieved from reference TRBV7-9 and TRBJ2-1, is DTGVSQNPRHKITKRGQNVTFRCDPISEHNRLYWYRQTLGQGPEFLTYFQNEAQLEKSRLLSDRFSAERPKGSFSTLEIQRTEQGDSAMYLCASRALAGDSYNEQFFGPGTRLTVL.

The chain links TRBV7-9 to TRBJ2-3; maybe TRBD2 (5 bases). V was clipped by 5 bases and J by 1 base, with 16 bases between them. The CDR3 extends over 16 amino acids. Germline CDR1 and CDR2: SEHNR and FQNEAQ (reference sequence). CDR3 sequence reads: CASSEGRLSGTDTQYF. DNA of the CDR3: TGTGCCAGCAGCGAGGGCAGGCTCTCGGGCACAGATACGCAGTATTTT.

This chain connects TRBV25-1 to TRBJ2-7; 10 nucleotides agree with TRBD2. This CDR3 contains 14 residues. V shed 5 bases and J 3 bases; nucleotides not matched to a gene: 4. The germline V gene encodes CDR1 MGHDK and CDR2 SYGVNS. The CDR3 protein is CASSLTSGNYEQYF. The CDR3 DNA is TGTGCCAGCAGTCTTACTAGCGGGAACTACGAGCAGTACTTC.

V gene TRBV10-3 combines with J gene TRBJ1-1, with 8 bases lining up with TRBD1. The CDR3 consists of 15 residues. Per germline, CDR1 ENHRY and CDR2 SYGVKD. J was trimmed by 3 bases and V by 0 bases; bases with no gene match: 3. CDR3 region: CAISESDRDYTEAFF. The CDR3 DNA sequence: TGTGCCATCAGTGAGTCGGACAGGGATTACACTGAAGCTTTCTTT.

This clone showed up just once. The chain has TRBV6-6 and TRBJ1-1; maybe TRBD1 (6 bases). CDR3 length: 13 residues. CDR1 is MNHNY and CDR2 is SVGAGI in the germline V gene (reference sequence). V was cut by 5 bases and J by 7 bases, with 14 bases left in between. CDR3 sequence: CASSGQPAFEAFF. CDR3 DNA: TGTGCCAGCAGTGGACAGCCAGCTTTTGAAGCTTTCTTT.